This passage covers 26 T cell receptor beta chains from one sample sequenced in a study of blood T cell repertoires in COVID-19. Here immunoSEQ multiplex PCR was the method, and the copy in TCRdb shows in-frame clones only, minus some. Among about 480,000 clones listed, around nine tenths were seen once. Input material: PBMCs or T cells enriched from blood (not recorded which). Source of these receptors: a woman between 18 and 29 years old with acute COVID-19.

The chain is built from TRBV30 and TRBJ2-1, with a possible D match to TRBD1 (5 bases). V lost 0 bases to trimming and J lost 2 bases, with 8 bases between them. The CDR3 is 14 residues long. Germline V gene lookup returns CDR1 GTSNPN and CDR2 SVGIG (reference sequence). CDR3 DNA: TGTGCCTGGAGTGTACAGGCGGCCTACAATGAGCAGTTCTTC. Its translation: CAWSVQAAYNEQFF.

This chain joins TRBV7-9 and TRBJ2-1; 12 nucleotides match TRBD2. Per the germline V gene, CDR1 is SEHNR and CDR2 is FQNEAQ (reference sequence). Trimming removed 4 bases from V and 9 bases from J; junction bases left unmatched: 7. The CDR3 sequence is 15 residues long. The CDR3 DNA is TGTGCCAGCAGCTATCTAGCGGGAGGGGTAAGTGAGCAGTTCTTC. Its translation is CASSYLAGGVSEQFF.

The rearrangement links TRBV6-5 to TRBJ2-1; D might be TRBD2 (6 bases). CDR1 MNHEY and CDR2 SVGAGI come from the germline V gene. The V end lost 9 bases, the J end lost 4 bases, and 16 bases lay between the germline ends. The CDR3 has 14 amino acids. As DNA, the CDR3 is TGTGCCAGTTACCCGGGACTTTTATACAATGAGCAGTTCTTC. It translates to CASYPGLLYNEQFF.

The chain uses TRBV28 and TRBJ1-1; 7 bases match TRBD1. The junction had 8 bases not matched to a gene; V was cut back by 6 bases and J by 4 bases. The germline CDR1 and CDR2 sequences are MDHEN and SYDVKM. The CDR3 is 14 residues long. CDR3 protein: CASSRDREVTEAFF. The CDR3 DNA sequence: TGTGCCAGCAGCCGAGACAGGGAGGTCACTGAAGCTTTCTTT.

This chain links TRBV4-1 with TRBJ2-1; D perhaps matches TRBD2 (6 bases). CDR3 length: 16 residues. V was shortened by 4 bases and J by 0 bases, with 13 bases between the two germline ends. Germline CDR1 is MGHRA and CDR2 is YSYEKL. The CDR3 DNA reads as TGCGCCAGCAGCCGGAGGGACGTTAGCTCCTACAATGAGCAGTTCTTC. Its protein is CASSRRDVSSYNEQFF.

At least ten counts were recorded for this clone. The chain employs TRBV29-1 and TRBJ1-1, with a possible D match to TRBD1 (5 bases). V lost 6 bases to trimming and J lost 2 bases, with 7 bases between them. The CDR3 is 11 residues long. Germline assignment: CDR1 SQVTM and CDR2 ANQGSEA. CDR3 nucleotides: TGCAGCGTGACAGTAAACACTGAAGCTTTCTTT. Amino acids: CSVTVNTEAFF.

This clone was recorded a few times. V and J are TRBV7-2 and TRBJ2-6; no reliable D call. Germline CDR1 reads SGHTA; CDR2 reads FQGNSA. Trimming removed 4 bases from V and 4 bases from J, with 11 bases in between. This CDR3 region has 15 residues. For the CDR3, the DNA is TGTGCCAGCAGCTCCCACGGGTTAGGGGCCAACGTCCTGACTTTC. Protein sequence: CASSSHGLGANVLTF.

This chain uses TRBV5-1 with TRBJ2-5, with TRBD2 as a possible D gene (5 bases). Germline V gives CDR1 SGHRS, CDR2 YFSETQ. The CDR3 length is 13 residues. V was shortened by 4 bases and J by 5 bases, with 12 bases between the two germline ends. The CDR3 coding sequence is TGCGCCAGCAGCGTGACTTCGGGGGAGACCCAGTACTTC. Its translation is CASSVTSGETQYF. The full variable domain, completed using reference TRBV5-1 and TRBJ2-5, is KAGVTQTPRYLIKTRGQQVTLSCSPISGHRSVSWYQQTPGQGLQFLFEYFSETQRNKGNFPGRFSGRQFSNSRSEMNVSTLELGDSALYLCASSVTSGETQYFGPGTRLLVL.

J is TRBJ1-6 and V is TRBV4-2, with 9 bases identical to TRBD1. CDR3 length: 18 amino acids. Unmatched junction bases numbered 8, after V lost 1 base and J lost 4 bases. Germline V gene data show CDR1 as LGHNA and CDR2 as YNFKEQ. The CDR3, as DNA: TGTGCCAGCAGCCAAGCCTTACAGGGGGCGACGTATAATTCACCCCTCCACTTT. It yields the protein CASSQALQGATYNSPLHF.

The chain combines TRBV3-1 (or the pseudogene TRBV3-2) with TRBJ1-3; D remains unclear. Germline CDR1 reads LGHDT; CDR2 reads YNNKEL (reference sequence). Trimming pared 4 bases from V and 3 bases from J, leaving 7 bases between. CDR3 length: 13 amino acids. The CDR3 sequence is CASSLGLGNTIYF. The DNA of the CDR3 is TGTGCCAGCAGCCTGGGCCTTGGAAACACCATATATTTT.

The sample holds one count of this clone. This sequence joins TRBV14 and TRBJ1-2; perhaps TRBD1 as D (5 bases). Looked up from germline, CDR1 is SGHDN and CDR2 is FVKESK. Deletions cut 1 base from V and 4 bases from J, with 10 bases between. The CDR3 loop spans 14 amino acids. CDR3 sequence: CASSQVAGIYGYTF. The CDR3 bases are TGTGCCAGCAGCCAAGTGGCAGGGATCTATGGCTACACCTTC.

This chain connects TRBV3-1 (or the pseudogene TRBV3-2) to TRBJ1-2; no definite D call. CDR3 size: 13 residues. Germline CDR1 LGHDT, CDR2 YNNKEL (reference sequence). Between the trimmed V and J ends, which lost 0 bases and 7 bases, there was a span of 9 bases. CDR3 in amino acids: CASSQEIRAGYTF. The DNA for the CDR3 is TGTGCCAGCAGCCAAGAGATACGCGCTGGCTACACCTTC.

This chain connects TRBV9 to TRBJ2-3, with D possibly being TRBD1 (6 bases). Looked up from germline, CDR1 is SGDLS and CDR2 is YYNGEE. V was trimmed by 3 bases and J by 0 bases, leaving 11 bases between them. The CDR3 runs 15 residues. CDR3 in amino acids: CASSAGQQSTDTQYF. The CDR3 DNA is TGTGCCAGCAGCGCCGGACAGCAAAGCACAGATACGCAGTATTTT. Combining the CDR3 with reference TRBV9 and TRBJ2-3 gives the whole variable domain DSGVTQTPKHLITATGQRVTLRCSPRSGDLSVYWYQQSLDQGLQFLIQYYNGEERAKGNILERFSAQQFPDLHSELNLSSLELGDSALYFCASSAGQQSTDTQYFGPGTRLTVL.

The chain recombines TRBV30 with TRBJ1-1; 7 bases agree with TRBD1. This CDR3 is 15 amino acids long. The ends lost 1 base at V and 1 base at J; junction bases unmatched: 6. CDR1 GTSNPN and CDR2 SVGIG come from the germline V gene (reference sequence). In DNA, the CDR3 is TGTGCCTGGAGTGCCCCGACAGGGTGGAACACTGAAGCTTTCTTT. Translated, it gives CAWSAPTGWNTEAFF.

The chain links TRBV3-1 (or the pseudogene TRBV3-2) to TRBJ2-2; TRBD2 matches 11 bases. CDR1 and CDR2 from the germline V gene are LGHDT and YNNKEL (reference sequence). This CDR3 is 18 amino acids long. V dropped 1 base and J dropped 2; count of bases not matched to a gene: 6. CDR3 region: CASSQGGLAGGNTGELFF. CDR3 DNA: TGTGCCAGCAGCCAAGGGGGTCTAGCGGGGGGCAACACCGGGGAGCTGTTTTTT.

The chain is built from TRBV19 and TRBJ1-2; D ambiguous. Between the trimmed V and J ends, which lost 4 bases and 2 bases, there was a span of 14 bases. CDR1 is LNHDA and CDR2 is SQIVND in the germline V gene (reference sequence). The CDR3 contains 15 residues. The CDR3 coding sequence is TGTGCCAGTAGTAGACACCCACCTCGGAACTATGGCTACACCTTC. As protein: CASSRHPPRNYGYTF.

J is TRBJ1-6 and V is TRBV18; D is possibly TRBD1 (5 bases). In germline, CDR1 is KGHSH, CDR2 LQKENI. The CDR3 is made up of 18 amino acids. V lost 6 bases and J lost 6, with 24 bases in between. The CDR3 nucleotides are TGTGCCAGCTCGTCACTCCCCGGGGGAGGTGAGCTTAATTCACCCCTCCACTTT. Amino acid sequence: CASSSLPGGGELNSPLHF.

The chain is built from TRBV19 and TRBJ2-1, with TRBD2 identical over 9 bases. The CDR3 is made up of 15 amino acids. The V and J ends lost 3 bases and 8 bases, in that order; junction bases with no gene match: 8. Germline V gene data show CDR1 as LNHDA and CDR2 as SQIVND (reference sequence). The CDR3 DNA follows: TGTGCCAGTAGTATTATAGCGGGAGTGGGAGATGAGCAGTTCTTC. Its translation: CASSIIAGVGDEQFF.

This chain joins TRBV6-5 and TRBJ1-5; tentatively, D is TRBD1 (6 bases). Germline V CDR1 and CDR2: MNHEY, SVGAGI. The CDR3 contains 14 residues. Trimming shortened V by 7 bases and J by 2 bases, and 12 bases separated the two germline ends. CDR3 sequence (DNA): TGTGCCAGCAAAGGGGGAGCGGGCAATCAGCCCCAGCATTTT. This codes for CASKGGAGNQPQHF.

In DNA, the CDR3 is TGTGCCAGCAGACGAGACAGGGGGCGCGGCACCGGGGAGCTGTTTTTT. It translates to CASRRDRGRGTGELFF. The rearrangement links TRBV7-9 to TRBJ2-2, with 10 bases lining up with TRBD1. The trim removed 6 bases at V and 4 bases at J, leaving 8 bases unmatched. This CDR3 has 16 amino acids. Germline values: CDR1 SEHNR, CDR2 FQNEAQ (reference sequence).

The V and J genes are TRBV27 and TRBJ1-2, with D possibly TRBD1 on 5 matching bases. V lost 4 bases, J lost 4 bases, and 16 bases lay in between. Looked up from germline, CDR1 is MNHEY and CDR2 is SMNVEV (reference sequence). The CDR3 has 15 amino acids. The CDR3 is CASSSKHDRTYGYTF. CDR3 sequence (DNA): TGTGCCAGCAGTTCGAAGCATGACAGAACCTATGGCTACACCTTC.

J is TRBJ1-4 and V is TRBV28, with D possibly being TRBD1 (5 bases). The CDR3 is made up of 12 amino acids. The V end was cut by 6 bases, the J end by 10 bases, with 12 bases between. CDR1 and CDR2 (germline): MDHEN, SYDVKM. The chain's CDR3 is CASRQGRGKLFF. Written as DNA, the CDR3 is TGTGCCAGCAGGCAGGGAAGAGGAAAACTGTTTTTT.

The chain has TRBV28 and TRBJ2-5; TRBD1 matches at 7 bases. V trimming: 8 bases; J trimming: 5 bases; junction bases outside the gene matches: 5. The CDR3 runs to 12 residues. Germline V gives CDR1 MDHEN, CDR2 SYDVKM. CDR3 region: CASPNRGETQYF. The CDR3 nucleotides are TGTGCCAGCCCGAACAGGGGCGAGACCCAGTACTTC.

CDR3 sequence (DNA): TGTGCCAGCAGCCTCGGGAGCCCTGGGGCCAACGTCCTGACTTTC. Translation gives CASSLGSPGANVLTF. This sequence joins TRBV5-4 and TRBJ2-6; D might be TRBD2 (6 bases). Germline lookup yields CDR1 SGHNT and CDR2 YYREEE (reference sequence). The CDR3 runs 15 residues. Trimming stripped 4 bases from V and 2 bases from J, with 10 bases between. The full variable domain, rest sourced from reference TRBV5-4 and TRBJ2-6, is ETGVTQSPTHLIKTRGQQVTLRCSSQSGHNTVSWYQQALGQGPQFIFQYYREEENGRGNFPPRFSGLQFPNYSSELNVNALELDDSALYLCASSLGSPGANVLTFGAGSRLTVL.

This rearrangement joins TRBV28 to TRBJ2-1, with 11 nucleotides matching TRBD2. The length of the CDR3 is 15 residues. V trimming: 7 bases; J trimming: 7 bases; junction bases outside the gene matches: 9. Germline V gives CDR1 MDHEN, CDR2 SYDVKM. Here the CDR3 reads CASKVAGGRGNEQFF. CDR3 nucleotide sequence: TGTGCCAGCAAGGTAGCGGGAGGGAGGGGAAATGAGCAGTTCTTC.

This clone was counted a single time. V gene TRBV5-8 combines with J gene TRBJ2-3; 10 nucleotides align to TRBD2. The germline V gene has CDR1 SGHTS and CDR2 YDEGEE. V was pared by 4 bases and J by 1 base, with 6 bases of the junction left unmatched. The CDR3 spans 16 residues. In nucleotides, the CDR3 is TGTGCCAGCAGCCCGTGGACTAGCGGAGGCACAGATACGCAGTATTTT. This sequence encodes CASSPWTSGGTDTQYF. Combining the CDR3 with reference TRBV5-8 and TRBJ2-3 gives the whole variable domain EAGVTQSPTHLIKTRGQQATLRCSPISGHTSVYWYQQALGLGLQFLLWYDEGEERNRGNFPPRFSGRQFPNYSSELNVNALELEDSALYLCASSPWTSGGTDTQYFGPGTRLTVL.